A selection of T cell receptor beta chains follows, all from one sample in a study of blood T cell repertoires in COVID-19. Here immunoSEQ multiplex PCR was the method, and the copy in TCRdb shows in-frame clones only, minus some. The sample contains about 230,000 clones, around 84% of which appear only once. Sequencing was carried out using peripheral blood. The receptor source for this set is a man in his forties or fifties who had recovered from COVID-19. The CDR3 runs from the conserved cysteine through the conserved F or W. D genes are given only for firm matches. The size of a clone is reported for some rows only, either as once, few or many, or as a class for expanded clones.

V	size	D	J	DNA	CDR3
TRBV7-9	-	TRBD1	TRBJ1-5	TGTGCCAGCAGCTCCGGGACAGGGAATCAGCCCCAGCATTTT	CASSSGTGNQPQHF
TRBV5-6	-	-	TRBJ2-3	TGTGCCAGCAGCTCCGACAGGGAGGCAGATACGCAGTATTTT	CASSSDREADTQYF
TRBV5-6	-	TRBD1	TRBJ1-6	TGTGCCAGCAGCTTGGATGCAGGGGGGAATTCACCCCTCCACTTT	CASSLDAGGNSPLHF
TRBV5-1	-	TRBD2	TRBJ2-7	TGCGCCAGCAGCTTGCTAGCGGGGGTGCCGGGGGAGCAGTACTTC	CASSLLAGVPGEQYF
TRBV6-5	few	TRBD1	TRBJ1-1	TGTGCCAGCAGTTACTCGTACAGGGGGGACACTGAAGCTTTCTTT	CASSYSYRGDTEAFF
TRBV7-9	-	-	TRBJ1-5	TGTGCCAGCAGCTCCGCGGGGGGGTCCCAGGGCAGACAGCCCCAGCATTTT	CASSSAGGSQGRQPQHF
TRBV3-1/TRBV3-2	-	TRBD1	TRBJ2-7	TGTGCCAGCAGCCGCACCCGGGACAGAGACTACGAGCAGTACTTC	CASSRTRDRDYEQYF
TRBV24-1	-	TRBD2	TRBJ2-3	TGTGCCACCAGTGATCCTCGGGACTACGAGAAAACGCAGTATTTT	CATSDPRDYEKTQYF
TRBV5-1	-	TRBD1	TRBJ2-5	TGCGCCAGCAGCTTGACACACAGGGGCGAGGAGACCCAGTACTTC	CASSLTHRGEETQYF
TRBV5-1	-	TRBD1	TRBJ2-7	TGCGCCAGCAGCTTGCTGCCGTCCGGGACAGTCTCCTACGAGCAGTACTTC	CASSLLPSGTVSYEQYF
TRBV19	-	TRBD1	TRBJ1-5	TGTGCCAGTAGTAAGATCGACAGGGGGCTCAATCAGCCCCAGCATTTT	CASSKIDRGLNQPQHF